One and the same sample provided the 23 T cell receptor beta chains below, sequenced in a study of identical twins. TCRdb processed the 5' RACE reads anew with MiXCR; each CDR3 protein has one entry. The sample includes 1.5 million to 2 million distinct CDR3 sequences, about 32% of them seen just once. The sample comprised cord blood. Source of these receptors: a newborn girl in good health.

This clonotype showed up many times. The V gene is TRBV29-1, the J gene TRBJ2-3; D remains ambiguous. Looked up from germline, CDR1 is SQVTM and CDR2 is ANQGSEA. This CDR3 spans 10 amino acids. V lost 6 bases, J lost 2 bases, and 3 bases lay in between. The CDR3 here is CSVLTDTQYF. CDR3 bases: TGCAGCGTACTCACAGATACGCAGTATTTT.

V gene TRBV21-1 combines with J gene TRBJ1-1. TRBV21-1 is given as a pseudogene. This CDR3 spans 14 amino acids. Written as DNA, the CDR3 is TGTGCCAGCAGCAAAGTTGGGGATAGCACTGAAGCTTTCTTT. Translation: CASSKVGDSTEAFF.

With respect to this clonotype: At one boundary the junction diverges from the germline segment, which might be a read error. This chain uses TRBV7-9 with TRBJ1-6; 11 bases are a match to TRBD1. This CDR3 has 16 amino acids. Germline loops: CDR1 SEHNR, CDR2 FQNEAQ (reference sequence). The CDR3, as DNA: TGTGCCAGCAGCTTAGCGAGGACAGGGGGCGATTCGCCCCTCCACTTT. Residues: CASSLARTGGDSPLHF.

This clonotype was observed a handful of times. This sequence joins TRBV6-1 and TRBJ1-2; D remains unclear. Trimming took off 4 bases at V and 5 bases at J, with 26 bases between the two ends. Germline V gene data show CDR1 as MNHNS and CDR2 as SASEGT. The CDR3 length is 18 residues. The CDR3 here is CASSVFVSPRKGSYGYTF. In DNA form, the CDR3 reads TGTGCCAGCAGTGTTTTCGTCTCCCCCAGGAAGGGATCATATGGCTACACCTTC.

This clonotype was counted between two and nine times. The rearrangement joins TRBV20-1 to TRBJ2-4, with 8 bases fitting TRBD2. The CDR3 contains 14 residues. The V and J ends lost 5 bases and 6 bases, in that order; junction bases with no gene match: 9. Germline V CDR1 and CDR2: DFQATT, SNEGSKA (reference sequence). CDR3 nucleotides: TGCAGTGCTCACGGAGCGGGAGTCGGAAACATTCAGTACTTC. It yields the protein CSAHGAGVGNIQYF.

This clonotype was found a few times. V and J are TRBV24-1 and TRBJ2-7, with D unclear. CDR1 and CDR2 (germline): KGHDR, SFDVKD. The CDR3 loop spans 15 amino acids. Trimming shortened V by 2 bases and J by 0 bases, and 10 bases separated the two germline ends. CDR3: CATSDSKANSYEQYF. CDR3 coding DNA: TGTGCCACCAGTGATTCAAAAGCAAACTCCTACGAGCAGTACTTC.

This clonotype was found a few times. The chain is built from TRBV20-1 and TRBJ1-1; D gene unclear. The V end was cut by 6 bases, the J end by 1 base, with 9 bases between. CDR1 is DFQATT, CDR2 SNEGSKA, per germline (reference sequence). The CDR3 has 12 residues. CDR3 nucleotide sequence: TGCAGTGCGCGCCCAGCGAACACTGAAGCTTTCTTT. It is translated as CSARPANTEAFF.

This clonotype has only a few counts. Here the CDR3 DNA reads TGTGCCAGCAGTTTTGAGCCGGTCACCGGGGAGCTGTTTTTT. Protein sequence: CASSFEPVTGELFF. The genes are TRBV28 and TRBJ2-2; D not certain. This CDR3 is 14 amino acids long. Germline V gives CDR1 MDHEN, CDR2 SYDVKM. Trimming stripped 3 bases from V and 4 bases from J, with 9 bases between.

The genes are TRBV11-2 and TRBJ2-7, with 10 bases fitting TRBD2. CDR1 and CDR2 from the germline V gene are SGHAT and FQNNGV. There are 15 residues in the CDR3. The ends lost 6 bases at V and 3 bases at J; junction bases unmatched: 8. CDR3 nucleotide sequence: TGTGCCAGCAGACCTAGCGGGAGCCCATTCTACGAGCAGTACTTC. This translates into CASRPSGSPFYEQYF.

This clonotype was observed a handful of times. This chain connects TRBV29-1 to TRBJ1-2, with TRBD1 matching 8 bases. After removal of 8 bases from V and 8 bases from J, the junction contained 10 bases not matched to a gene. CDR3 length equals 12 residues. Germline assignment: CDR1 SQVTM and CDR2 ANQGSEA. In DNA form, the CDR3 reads TGCAGCTCAGACAGGGGTTTAAAGGGCTACACCTTC. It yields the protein CSSDRGLKGYTF.

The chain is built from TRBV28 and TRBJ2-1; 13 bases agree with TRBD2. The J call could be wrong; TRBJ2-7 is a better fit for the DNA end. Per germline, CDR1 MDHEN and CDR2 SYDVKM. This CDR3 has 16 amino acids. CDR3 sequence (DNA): TGTGCCAGCAGTACCGGGACTAGCGGGACCTACAATGAGCAGTACTTC. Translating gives CASSTGTSGTYNEQYF.

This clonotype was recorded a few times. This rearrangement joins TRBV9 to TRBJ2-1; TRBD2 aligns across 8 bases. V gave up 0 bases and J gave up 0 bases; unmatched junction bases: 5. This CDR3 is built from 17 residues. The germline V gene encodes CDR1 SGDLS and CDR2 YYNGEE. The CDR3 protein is CASSVAAGTSSYNEQFF. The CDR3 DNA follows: TGTGCCAGCAGCGTAGCCGCCGGGACTAGCTCCTACAATGAGCAGTTCTTC. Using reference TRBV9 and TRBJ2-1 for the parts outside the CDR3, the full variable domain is DSGVTQTPKHLITATGQRVTLRCSPRSGDLSVYWYQQSLDQGLQFLIQYYNGEERAKGNILERFSAQQFPDLHSELNLSSLELGDSALYFCASSVAAGTSSYNEQFFGPGTRLTVL.

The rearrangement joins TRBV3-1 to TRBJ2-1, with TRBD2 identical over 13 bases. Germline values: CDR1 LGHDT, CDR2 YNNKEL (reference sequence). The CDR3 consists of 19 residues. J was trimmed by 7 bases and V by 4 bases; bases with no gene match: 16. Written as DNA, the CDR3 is TGTGCCAGCAGCCCACCCCTACTGACTAGCGGGAGGAGGGGGAATGAGCAGTTCTTC. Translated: CASSPPLLTSGRRGNEQFF.

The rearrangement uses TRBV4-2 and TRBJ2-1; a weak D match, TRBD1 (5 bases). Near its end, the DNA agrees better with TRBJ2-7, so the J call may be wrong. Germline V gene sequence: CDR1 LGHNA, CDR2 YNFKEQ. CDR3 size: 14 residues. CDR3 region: CASSQDRVGDEQYF. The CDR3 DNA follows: TGTGCCAGCAGCCAAGATCGGGTAGGGGATGAGCAGTACTTC.

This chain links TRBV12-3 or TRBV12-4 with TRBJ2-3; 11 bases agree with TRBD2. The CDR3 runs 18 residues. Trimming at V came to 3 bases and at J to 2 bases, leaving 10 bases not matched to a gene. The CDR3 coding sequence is TGTGCCAGCAGTTTTGCCCATCTAGCGGGAGGACCCACAGATACGCAGTATTTT. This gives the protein CASSFAHLAGGPTDTQYF.

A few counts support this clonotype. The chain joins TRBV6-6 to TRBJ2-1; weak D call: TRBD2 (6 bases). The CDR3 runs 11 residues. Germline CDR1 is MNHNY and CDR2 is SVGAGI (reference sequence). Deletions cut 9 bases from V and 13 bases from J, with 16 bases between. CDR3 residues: CASSFRGSQFF. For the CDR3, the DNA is TGTGCCAGTTCTTTCCGGGGGTCTCAGTTCTTC.

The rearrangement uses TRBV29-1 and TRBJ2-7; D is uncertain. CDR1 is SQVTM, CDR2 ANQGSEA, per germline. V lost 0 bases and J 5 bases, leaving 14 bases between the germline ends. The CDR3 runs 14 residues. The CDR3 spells CSVEDGSGFDEQYF. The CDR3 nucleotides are TGCAGCGTTGAAGACGGATCCGGGTTCGACGAGCAGTACTTC.

This CDR3 reads CASSLGGQGYYGYTF. In nucleotides, the CDR3 is TGTGCCAGCAGCTTGGGGGGACAGGGCTACTATGGCTACACCTTC. The chain couples TRBV7-6 to TRBJ1-2; 9 positions agree with TRBD1. Germline values: CDR1 SGHVS, CDR2 FNYEAQ. Germline trimming cut 3 bases from V and 3 bases from J; bases unmatched to any gene: 5. The CDR3 loop spans 15 amino acids.

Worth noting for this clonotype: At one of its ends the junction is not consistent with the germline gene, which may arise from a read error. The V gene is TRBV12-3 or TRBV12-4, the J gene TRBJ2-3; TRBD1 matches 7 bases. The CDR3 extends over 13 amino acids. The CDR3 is CASNRDRTDAQYF. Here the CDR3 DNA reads TGTGCCAGCAACAGGGACAGAACAGATGCGCAGTATTTT.

Here the CDR3 reads CASSYSRDRGPNEQFF. The CDR3 coding sequence is TGTGCCAGCAGTTACTCCCGGGACAGGGGCCCCAATGAGCAGTTCTTC. The genes are TRBV6-6 and TRBJ2-1; 10 bases align to TRBD1. The V and J ends lost 0 bases and 6 bases, in that order; junction bases with no gene match: 5. Germline V gene sequence: CDR1 MNHNY, CDR2 SVGAGI (reference sequence). CDR3 length: 16 residues.

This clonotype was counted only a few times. CDR3 in amino acids: CASSYRGQGSGYTF. The CDR3 region has the DNA TGTGCCAGCAGTTACCGCGGACAGGGGAGTGGCTACACCTTC. The rearrangement uses TRBV12-3 or TRBV12-4 and TRBJ1-2; 9 positions match TRBD1. V dropped 4 bases and J dropped 7; count of bases not matched to a gene: 7. The CDR3 is made up of 14 amino acids.

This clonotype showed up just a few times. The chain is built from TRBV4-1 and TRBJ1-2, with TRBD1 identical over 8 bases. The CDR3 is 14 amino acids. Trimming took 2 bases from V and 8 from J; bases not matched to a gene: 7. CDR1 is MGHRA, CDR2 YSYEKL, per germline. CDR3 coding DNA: TGCGCCAGCAGCCAACCAACCCGGGACAGGGGCTACACCTTC. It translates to CASSQPTRDRGYTF.

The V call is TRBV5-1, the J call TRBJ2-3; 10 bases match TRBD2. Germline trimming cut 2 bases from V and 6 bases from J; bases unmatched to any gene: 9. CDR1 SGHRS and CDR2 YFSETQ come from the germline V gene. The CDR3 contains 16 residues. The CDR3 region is CASSFGSAGGSDTQYF. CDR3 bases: TGCGCCAGCAGCTTTGGGTCAGCGGGAGGGTCGGATACGCAGTATTTT.